The rows below give T cell receptor beta chains drawn from one sample of a study of cytomegalovirus exposure and HLA in healthy donors. Clones were read by immunoSEQ multiplex PCR, and TCRdb kept only the in-frame ones, dropping some. This table has 150,000 to 160,000 clones, 65% to 90% appearing once. The specimen sequenced was PBMCs. Receptors were obtained from a woman between 45 and 60 years old in good health and CMV-seropositive. The CDR3 runs from the conserved cysteine through the conserved F or W. A D gene is named only where the DNA matches it firmly. Only some rows state a clone size, as once, few, many or a class for expanded clones.

j_call d_call clone_size v_call cdr3_nt cdr3_aa
TRBJ2-5 NA few TRBV9 TGTGCCAGCAGCGTAGGACAGGAAGAGACCCAGTACTTC CASSVGQEETQYF
TRBJ2-1 TRBD2 NA TRBV5-5 TGTGCCAGCAGGGGACTAGCGGGGGACAATGAGCAGTTCTTC CASRGLAGDNEQFF
TRBJ1-2 TRBD1 NA TRBV19 TGTGCCAGTTCGACAGGGGGCAGGTATGGCTACACCTTC CASSTGGRYGYTF
TRBJ1-4 NA NA TRBV14 TGTGCCAGCAGCCAAGACCGGTTTGCGGGGGAAAAACTGTTTTTT CASSQDRFAGEKLFF
TRBJ1-6 NA NA TRBV19 TGTGCCAGTAGTGAACCGGGACAAGGCAGTTGGGCCCTCCACTTT CASSEPGQGSWALHF
TRBJ1-1 NA NA TRBV29-1 TGCAGCGTCCAAGGGACATTGAACACTGAAGCTTTCTTT CSVQGTLNTEAFF
TRBJ1-6 TRBD1 NA TRBV10-3 TGTGCCATCTCCGGGACAGGGGGCAACTCACCCCTCCACTTT CAISGTGGNSPLHF
TRBJ1-1 NA NA TRBV5-6 TGTGCCAGCAGCTTGTACTACTTGAACACTGAAGCTTTCTTT CASSLYYLNTEAFF
TRBJ2-7 TRBD2 NA TRBV2 TGTGCCACCCAAGGAAAGCTAGCGGGGAATCATGTGCAGTACTTC CATQGKLAGNHVQYF
TRBJ1-2 NA NA TRBV4-3 TGCGCCAGCAGCCAAGAACCCAGTAACTATGGCTACACCTTC CASSQEPSNYGYTF
TRBJ2-1 TRBD2 few TRBV11-2 TGTGCCAGCAGCTTAGGAGCGGGGCCCTACAATGAGCAGTTCTTC CASSLGAGPYNEQFF
TRBJ2-7 TRBD2 NA TRBV5-1 TGCGCCAGCAGCTTGGCCGCGAGCGGGGGGTTGGGGGAGCAGTACTTC CASSLAASGGLGEQYF
TRBJ1-3 TRBD1 few TRBV5-1 TGCGCCAGCAGCCGATCTTCAGGGGGTGGAAACACCATATATTTT CASSRSSGGGNTIYF
TRBJ2-6 NA once TRBV6-1 TGTGCCAGCAGTGAAAAAAGATACCGGGGCGGGGCTGGGGCCAACGTCCTGACTTTC CASSEKRYRGGAGANVLTF
TRBJ1-1 NA once TRBV5-1 TGCGCCAGCAGCTTGAACCCCCAGGGGCGGAATAGGTGGAACACTGAAGCTTTCTTT CASSLNPQGRNRWNTEAFF
TRBJ2-1 TRBD1 NA TRBV27 TGTGCCAGCAGCATTAAGGCGGGACAGGGATTTGCCGGTGAGCAGTTCTTC CASSIKAGQGFAGEQFF
TRBJ2-5 TRBD1 NA TRBV19 TGTGCCAGTAGTATCGGGACAGGGGCAGAGACCCAGTACTTC CASSIGTGAETQYF
TRBJ2-7 NA NA TRBV29-1 TGCAGCGTTGAAGATCAGGGATACGAGCAGTACTTC CSVEDQGYEQYF